A single sample gave rise to the 15 T cell receptor beta chains below, sequenced in a study of immune cell composition in non-small cell lung cancer. Clones were read by immunoSEQ multiplex PCR, and TCRdb kept only the in-frame ones, dropping some. This sample has about 10,000 clones, with 60% to 70% found just once. Sequencing used lung tumor tissue. All receptors come from a human donor with non-small cell lung cancer.

The chain is built from TRBV30 and TRBJ2-7, with 9 bases lining up with TRBD1. CDR1 and CDR2 from the germline V gene are GTSNPN and SVGIG (reference sequence). After removal of 2 bases from V and 4 bases from J, the junction contained 6 bases not matched to a gene. The CDR3 covers 14 residues. DNA of the CDR3: TGTGCCTGGAGTATGGACAGGGGTGGGTACGAGCAGTACTTC. Amino acids: CAWSMDRGGYEQYF.

The gene calls are TRBV11-3 and TRBJ2-1; 7 bases align to TRBD2. The V segment lost 1 base and the J segment 0 bases; nucleotides outside the gene matches: 6. Germline CDR1 SGHNT, CDR2 YENEEA. The CDR3 consists of 17 residues. The CDR3 bases are TGTGCCAGCAGCTTAGGTAGCGGGTGGGGCTCCTACAATGAGCAGTTCTTC. It codes for CASSLGSGWGSYNEQFF.

This chain uses TRBV28 with TRBJ1-3, with D unclear. Per germline, CDR1 MDHEN and CDR2 SYDVKM. The V end was cut by 9 bases, the J end by 4 bases, with 7 bases between. The CDR3 has 11 residues. For the CDR3, the DNA is TGTGCCAGTACGGCGGGAAACACCATATATTTT. Its translation: CASTAGNTIYF.

Only a few counts were recorded for this clone. This sequence joins TRBV11-2 and TRBJ2-2; D is possibly TRBD2 (5 bases). From germline, CDR1 is SGHAT and CDR2 FQNNGV. This CDR3 is 14 amino acids long. V lost 5 bases and J 3 bases, leaving 10 bases between the germline ends. The CDR3 region is CASSPRAYTGELFF. The CDR3 coding sequence is TGTGCCAGCAGCCCGAGGGCCTACACCGGGGAGCTGTTTTTT.

This chain connects TRBV9 to TRBJ1-1; TRBD1 agrees at 7 bases. The CDR3 sequence is 15 residues long. The trim removed 4 bases at V and 2 bases at J, leaving 8 bases unmatched. CDR1 and CDR2 (germline): SGDLS, YYNGEE. The DNA of the CDR3 is TGTGCCAGCAGCTCAGGGGGGACAGCTAACACTGAAGCTTTCTTT. Its protein product is CASSSGGTANTEAFF.

The chain combines TRBV7-9 with TRBJ1-2, with TRBD1 matching over 7 bases. After removal of 3 bases from V and 0 bases from J, the junction contained 1 base not matched to a gene. The CDR3 loop spans 14 amino acids. Looked up from germline, CDR1 is SEHNR and CDR2 is FQNEAQ (reference sequence). CDR3: CASSLTGTNYGYTF. The CDR3 nucleotides are TGTGCCAGCAGCTTGACAGGGACTAACTATGGCTACACCTTC.

This chain uses TRBV6-5 with TRBJ1-1; possible D gene TRBD1, 6 bases. The CDR3 has 14 residues. Trimming pared 6 bases from V and 11 bases from J, leaving 22 bases between. CDR1 and CDR2 from the germline V gene are MNHEY and SVGAGI. This CDR3 reads CASSSMGDISRAFF. CDR3 nucleotide sequence: TGTGCCAGCAGCTCAATGGGGGACATTAGTAGGGCTTTCTTT.

In its sample, this clone was seen a few times. The genes are TRBV7-9 and TRBJ1-6; possibly TRBD1 for D (6 bases). Germline assignment: CDR1 SEHNR and CDR2 FQNEAQ (reference sequence). Trimming shortened V by 4 bases and J by 1 base, and 14 bases separated the two germline ends. This CDR3 has 17 amino acids. CDR3 sequence reads: CASSSWGQGSYNSPLHF. The CDR3 DNA reads TGTGCCAGCAGCTCTTGGGGGCAGGGATCCTATAATTCACCCCTCCACTTT.

V usage is TRBV5-8 and J usage is TRBJ1-1; the D is unclear. The V gene lost 6 bases and the J gene lost 2 bases, with 14 bases spanning the gap. Germline CDR1 reads SGHTS; CDR2 reads YDEGEE. This CDR3 has 14 amino acids. The CDR3: CASTPALHNTEAFF. The CDR3 nucleotides are TGTGCCAGCACCCCGGCCCTTCATAACACTGAAGCTTTCTTT.

The rearrangement joins TRBV2 to TRBJ2-7; D not certain. Germline lookup yields CDR1 SNHLY and CDR2 FYNNEI. This CDR3 has 12 amino acids. V lost 2 bases to trimming and J lost 4 bases, with 6 bases between them. CDR3 in DNA: TGTGCCAGCAGTGAACTGGCGTACGAGCAGTACTTC. Its translation is CASSELAYEQYF.

There are a few counts of this clone. This chain joins TRBV11-2 and TRBJ2-3, with 13 nucleotides matching TRBD2. CDR3 length: 18 amino acids. Germline V gene sequence: CDR1 SGHAT, CDR2 FQNNGV. J was trimmed by 0 bases and V by 1 base; bases with no gene match: 4. As DNA, the CDR3 is TGTGCCAGCAGCTTAGGACTAGCGGGGGGCGCTAGCACAGATACGCAGTATTTT. Amino acids: CASSLGLAGGASTDTQYF.

The table lists this clone with a count of one. J is TRBJ1-5 and V is TRBV6-1, with D hard to call. Germline CDR1 reads MNHNS; CDR2 reads SASEGT. The CDR3 is 15 residues long. The germline V and J ends were trimmed by 11 bases and 0 bases, with 17 bases remaining between them. CDR3 in DNA: TGTGCCGTCAGAGGGCCAGGTAATAGCAATCAGCCCCAGCATTTT. It translates to CAVRGPGNSNQPQHF.

The chain employs TRBV7-6 and TRBJ1-5, with D unresolved. The CDR3 runs to 13 residues. Germline CDR1 is SGHVS and CDR2 is FNYEAQ. V was trimmed by 4 bases and J by 4 bases, leaving 8 bases between them. CDR3 nucleotides: TGTGCCAGCAGCTCGCAGGAAAATCAGCCCCAGCATTTT. The encoded protein is CASSSQENQPQHF.

The chain uses TRBV28 and TRBJ2-3; TRBD2 matches 12 bases. Germline CDR1 and CDR2: MDHEN and SYDVKM. CDR3 length: 15 residues. The J segment lost 5 bases and the V segment lost 4 bases, leaving 4 bases of the junction unmatched. The CDR3 is CASSSSGGAVDTQYF. CDR3 in DNA: TGTGCCAGCAGTTCTAGCGGGGGGGCGGTAGATACGCAGTATTTT.

The V call is TRBV18, the J call TRBJ1-1, with 7 bases aligning to TRBD1. Germline V gene data show CDR1 as KGHSH and CDR2 as LQKENI. The J segment lost 5 bases and the V segment lost 3 bases, leaving 9 bases of the junction unmatched. CDR3 size: 15 residues. The CDR3 nucleotides read TGTGCCAGCTCACCGACAGGGAGCAGAGGGACTGAAGCTTTCTTT. As protein: CASSPTGSRGTEAFF.